This T cell receptor beta chain was sequenced in a study of blood T cell repertoires in COVID-19. As for the study in general: Specimens from acute and convalescent COVID-19 originated in the United States, Italy and Spain.

There are 12 residues in the CDR3. Germline V CDR1 and CDR2: ENHRY, SYGVKD. Trimming cost V 7 bases and J 6 bases; bases outside gene matches: 5. In the original processing: Counts of nucleated cells, estimated from reference gene primer amplification, were obtained. Clones were sequenced by immunoSEQ multiplex PCR, and TCRdb holds only the in-frame ones, with some missing. V, J and clone size reflect that table, while D and trimming were determined from the DNA. The sample records about 210,000 clones, 88% being singletons. J is TRBJ1-2 and V is TRBV10-3, with 7 bases identical to TRBD1. Input material: peripheral blood. The TCR was taken from a man between 70 and 80 years old with acute or convalescent COVID-19. CDR3 residues: CAITSTGDGYTF. CDR3 DNA: TGTGCCATCACCAGCACAGGGGATGGCTACACCTTC.